Below, 11 T cell receptor beta chains from the same sample are listed, as sequenced in a study of T cell clonotyping in hematopoietic cell transplantation. The protocol was immunoSEQ multiplex PCR, while the TCRdb copy is restricted to in-frame clones and leaves out a portion. The table has roughly 27,000 clones, roughly 95% seen once. Sequencing was performed on peripheral blood mononuclear cells. These receptors originate from a man aged 45 to 65 in good health. Some clones in this sample may be carry-over from other donors' samples.

The chain carries TRBV5-1 and TRBJ2-3, with 8 bases identical to TRBD2. V shed 5 bases and J 5 bases; nucleotides not matched to a gene: 10. In germline, CDR1 is SGHRS, CDR2 YFSETQ. CDR3 length: 15 residues. The DNA for the CDR3 is TGCGCCAGCAGTTTCGGGGGGGCATTGGTAGATACGCAGTATTTT. This translates into CASSFGGALVDTQYF.

The rearrangement joins TRBV30 to TRBJ1-6, with a weak D call TRBD1 (5 bases). The germline gives CDR1 GTSNPN, CDR2 SVGIG (reference sequence). The V end was cut by 8 bases, the J end by 10 bases, with 9 bases between. The CDR3 length is 10 residues. The CDR3 DNA reads as TGTGCCGGGGGAGTCTCACCCCTCCACTTT. Its protein is CAGGVSPLHF.

V is TRBV7-2 and J is TRBJ1-6; 8 bases align to TRBD1. Unmatched junction bases numbered 13, after V lost 5 bases and J lost 10 bases. Germline CDR1 reads SGHTA; CDR2 reads FQGNSA. The CDR3 is 16 amino acids. The CDR3 sequence is CASSHNPGQEGSPLHF. The CDR3 DNA reads TGTGCCAGCAGCCATAATCCGGGACAGGAAGGATCACCCCTCCACTTT.

This clone showed up just a few times. V usage is TRBV4-1 and J usage is TRBJ1-1; D is possibly TRBD1 (6 bases). Germline loops: CDR1 MGHRA, CDR2 YSYEKL. Trimming removed 2 bases from V and 1 base from J, with 11 bases in between. The CDR3 contains 15 residues. CDR3 region: CASSQTLTGNTEAFF. The CDR3 DNA reads as TGCGCCAGCAGCCAAACCCTGACAGGGAACACTGAAGCTTTCTTT.

In its sample, this clone was seen a few times. This chain joins TRBV25-1 and TRBJ2-2; D might be TRBD2 (7 bases). Trimming cost V 6 bases and J 3 bases, with 11 bases left between them. Looked up from germline, CDR1 is MGHDK and CDR2 is SYGVNS. This CDR3 is built from 14 residues. Here the CDR3 reads CASSQGGDTGELFF. The CDR3 nucleotides are TGTGCCAGCAGCCAAGGGGGGGACACCGGGGAGCTGTTTTTT.

The chain is built from TRBV25-1 and TRBJ1-5; 8 nucleotides agree with TRBD1. With 2 bases clipped from V and 7 bases from J, the junction kept 16 bases outside the gene matches. The CDR3 loop spans 18 amino acids. Germline values: CDR1 MGHDK, CDR2 SYGVNS. The CDR3: CASSERDYGQGWGQPQHF. CDR3 nucleotide sequence: TGTGCCAGCAGTGAAAGGGACTACGGACAGGGCTGGGGACAGCCCCAGCATTTT. Based on the CDR3 plus reference TRBV25-1 and TRBJ1-5, the full variable domain is EADIYQTPRYLVIGTGKKITLECSQTMGHDKMYWYQQDPGMELHLIHYSYGVNSTEKGDLSSESTVSRIRTEHFPLTLESARPSHTSQYLCASSERDYGQGWGQPQHFGDGTRLSIL.

The V call is TRBV7-2, the J call TRBJ1-2, with D maybe TRBD1 (5 bases). In germline, CDR1 is SGHTA, CDR2 FQGNSA. The germline V and J ends were trimmed by 5 bases and 4 bases, with 8 bases remaining between them. The CDR3 consists of 12 residues. The CDR3 DNA reads TGTGCCAGCAGCCCCCAGGGCTATGGCTACACCTTC. It encodes CASSPQGYGYTF.

CDR3 in DNA: TGTGCCAGCAGTTACCGAACAGGGTCGAAAGAGACCCAGTACTTC. Protein: CASSYRTGSKETQYF. This chain uses TRBV6-5 with TRBJ2-5; D possibly corresponds to TRBD1 (6 bases). Trimming cost V 2 bases and J 3 bases, with 13 bases left between them. The CDR3 length is 15 residues. From germline, CDR1 is MNHEY and CDR2 SVGAGI.

The chain has TRBV7-6 and TRBJ2-5; 10 nucleotides match TRBD2. The CDR3 consists of 15 residues. The trim removed 5 bases at V and 1 base at J, leaving 4 bases unmatched. In germline, CDR1 is SGHVS, CDR2 FNYEAQ. CDR3: CASSILAGAQETQYF. In nucleotides, the CDR3 is TGTGCCAGCAGCATTCTAGCGGGGGCCCAAGAGACCCAGTACTTC.

The rearrangement links TRBV2 to TRBJ1-1; 12 bases are shared with TRBD1. V shed 8 bases, J shed 4 bases, and the junction held 8 bases outside the gene matches. This CDR3 region has 15 residues. Germline V gene sequence: CDR1 SNHLY, CDR2 FYNNEI. Here the CDR3 reads CASGGQGARGTEAFF. The CDR3 DNA follows: TGTGCCAGCGGGGGACAGGGGGCGCGGGGCACTGAAGCTTTCTTT. The full variable domain, in which reference TRBV2 and TRBJ1-1 provide the parts outside the CDR3, is EPEVTQTPSHQVTQMGQEVILRCVPISNHLYFYWYRQILGQKVEFLVSFYNNEISEKSEIFDDQFSVERPDGSNFTLKIRSTKLEDSAMYFCASGGQGARGTEAFFGQGTRLTVV.

This clone was detected a few times. The chain employs TRBV11-2 and TRBJ1-1; D ambiguous. Per germline, CDR1 SGHAT and CDR2 FQNNGV. V was pared by 2 bases and J by 1 base, with 5 bases between. This CDR3 has 13 amino acids. CDR3 coding DNA: TGTGCCAGCAGCTTACTAAAGAACACTGAAGCTTTCTTT. Protein product: CASSLLKNTEAFF.